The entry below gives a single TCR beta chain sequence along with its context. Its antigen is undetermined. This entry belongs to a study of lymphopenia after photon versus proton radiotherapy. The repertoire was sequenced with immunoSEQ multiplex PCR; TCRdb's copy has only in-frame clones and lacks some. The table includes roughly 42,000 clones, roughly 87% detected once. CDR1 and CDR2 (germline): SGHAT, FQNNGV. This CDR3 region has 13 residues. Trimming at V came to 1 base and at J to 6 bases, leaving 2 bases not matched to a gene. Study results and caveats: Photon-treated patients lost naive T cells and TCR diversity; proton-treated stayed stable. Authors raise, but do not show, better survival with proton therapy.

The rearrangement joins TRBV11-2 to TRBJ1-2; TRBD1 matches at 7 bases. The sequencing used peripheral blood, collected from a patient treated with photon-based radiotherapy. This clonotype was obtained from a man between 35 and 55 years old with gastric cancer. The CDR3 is CASSLGRGNGYTF. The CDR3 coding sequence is TGTGCCAGCAGCTTAGGCAGGGGGAATGGCTACACCTTC.